Listed here are 16 T cell receptor beta chains from one sample, sequenced in a study of CD4 T cells in relation to SARS-CoV-2 and coronaviruses. Method: immunoSEQ multiplex PCR; TCRdb's copy keeps in-frame clones and lacks some. This table has 50,000 to 70,000 clones, 92% appearing once. Sequences were obtained from naive CD4+ T cells from PBMCs. Subset specified: naive CD4+ T cells isolated by negative enrichment. The receptors were sampled from an adult with COVID-19.

For the CDR3, the DNA is TGTGCCAGCAGTTTAGCCCTCCCCGTCAATGAGCAGTTCTTC. Protein sequence: CASSLALPVNEQFF. The chain joins TRBV28 to TRBJ2-1, with D unclear. The CDR3 runs to 14 residues. CDR1 MDHEN and CDR2 SYDVKM come from the germline V gene. Trimming removed 2 bases from V and 6 bases from J, with 11 bases in between.

Written as DNA, the CDR3 is TGTGCCAGCAGTTTGGCGCCGGAGGGAGAGACCCAGTACTTC. Translation gives CASSLAPEGETQYF. The V and J genes are TRBV2 and TRBJ2-5; weak D call: TRBD2 (6 bases). Germline V gene data show CDR1 as SNHLY and CDR2 as FYNNEI. The CDR3 covers 14 residues. V lost 5 bases and J lost 4, with 14 bases in between.

This clone is a singleton in its sample. The J gene is TRBJ2-7, the V gene TRBV28; no reliable D call. The CDR3 totals 14 residues. V lost 3 bases and J lost 2, with 11 bases in between. Germline values: CDR1 MDHEN, CDR2 SYDVKM. The CDR3 sequence is CASSFVRYTYEQYF. Here the CDR3 DNA reads TGTGCCAGCAGTTTTGTACGATATACCTACGAGCAGTACTTC.

V usage is TRBV6-6 and J usage is TRBJ2-7; D possibly corresponds to TRBD1 (7 bases). V shed 6 bases and J shed 6 bases, with 15 bases lying between them. CDR1 MNHNY and CDR2 SVGAGI come from the germline V gene (reference sequence). This CDR3 is built from 13 residues. The CDR3 nucleotides are TGTGCCAGCAGGGGCAGGGGGGATCGCGAGCAGTACTTC. This gives the protein CASRGRGDREQYF.

The chain carries TRBV10-3 and TRBJ2-2, with 9 bases lining up with TRBD2. J gave up 13 bases and V 6 bases, and 15 bases lay outside the gene matches. The CDR3 runs to 15 residues. Germline V lookup: CDR1 ENHRY, CDR2 SYGVKD. CDR3 in DNA: TGTGCCATCAGCTCTAGCGGGGCCGGAGCCGTGGGGCTGTTTTTT. Its translation: CAISSSGAGAVGLFF.

The V gene is TRBV28, the J gene TRBJ2-7, with 8 bases that match TRBD1. CDR1 is MDHEN and CDR2 is SYDVKM in the germline V gene. This CDR3 comprises 13 residues. The V and J ends lost 5 bases and 2 bases, in that order; junction bases with no gene match: 2. CDR3 nucleotide sequence: TGTGCCAGCAGTAGACAGGGGCCCTACGAGCAGTACTTC. Its translation: CASSRQGPYEQYF.

This clone was picked up a small number of times. CDR3: CASSQRDSDSPLHF. The CDR3 DNA sequence: TGCGCCAGCAGCCAGCGGGACAGCGATTCACCCCTCCACTTT. V and J are TRBV4-1 and TRBJ1-6; 7 positions match TRBD1. Germline-derived CDR1 and CDR2 are MGHRA and YSYEKL. V trimming: 3 bases; J trimming: 8 bases; junction bases outside the gene matches: 4. The CDR3 sequence is 14 residues long.

This clone was seen only once. The chain carries TRBV18 and TRBJ1-1; D perhaps matches TRBD1 (5 bases). Germline CDR1 KGHSH, CDR2 LQKENI. Deletions cut 6 bases from V and 5 bases from J, with 13 bases between. The CDR3 loop spans 13 amino acids. The CDR3 DNA sequence: TGTGCCAGCTCCCCTGGGGGTAGTACTGAAGCTTTCTTT. It is translated as CASSPGGSTEAFF.

The chain joins TRBV3-1 (or the pseudogene TRBV3-2) to TRBJ2-5, with 8 bases lining up with TRBD2. The germline gives CDR1 LGHDT, CDR2 YNNKEL (reference sequence). The CDR3 sequence is 15 residues long. The J segment lost 5 bases and the V segment lost 4 bases, leaving 9 bases of the junction unmatched. The CDR3 bases are TGTGCCAGCAGCCTGAGCGGGAGTCTCCTGGAGACCCAGTACTTC. Translation: CASSLSGSLLETQYF.

V usage is TRBV21-1 and J usage is TRBJ2-3; the D segment call TRBD2 is taken from the table without a DNA check. TRBV21-1 is a pseudogene. This CDR3 comprises 16 residues. The CDR3 DNA reads TGTGCCAGCAGCAAAGGAATAGCGGGACCCACAGATACGCAGTATTTT. Protein sequence: CASSKGIAGPTDTQYF.

The rearrangement uses TRBV5-1 and TRBJ2-2; 9 positions agree with TRBD1. Per germline, CDR1 SGHRS and CDR2 YFSETQ. CDR3 length equals 15 residues. The trim removed 4 bases at V and 4 bases at J, leaving 5 bases unmatched. The CDR3 loop reads CASSRWDRATGELFF. CDR3 DNA: TGCGCCAGCAGCCGGTGGGACAGGGCCACCGGGGAGCTGTTTTTT. Variable domain in full (rest from reference TRBV5-1 and TRBJ2-2): KAGVTQTPRYLIKTRGQQVTLSCSPISGHRSVSWYQQTPGQGLQFLFEYFSETQRNKGNFPGRFSGRQFSNSRSEMNVSTLELGDSALYLCASSRWDRATGELFFGEGSRLTVL.

The V and J genes are TRBV10-1 and TRBJ2-1; TRBD2 matches 10 bases. The CDR3 sequence is 15 residues long. J lost 0 bases, V lost 4 bases, and 0 bases had no gene match. Per germline, CDR1 WNHNN and CDR2 SYGVQD (reference sequence). In DNA, the CDR3 is TGCGCCAGCAGTGCTAGCGGGGGCTCCTACAATGAGCAGTTCTTC. It is translated as CASSASGGSYNEQFF.

The chain links TRBV4-2 to TRBJ2-5; perhaps TRBD2 as D (5 bases). Germline CDR1 and CDR2: LGHNA and YNFKEQ. The CDR3 runs 15 residues. V was trimmed by 0 bases and J by 1 base, leaving 9 bases between them. The CDR3 sequence: CASSQEVLVQETQYF. The CDR3, as DNA: TGTGCCAGCAGCCAAGAGGTACTAGTCCAAGAGACCCAGTACTTC.

The rearrangement uses TRBV7-2 and TRBJ2-1; TRBD1 might be the D (5 bases). CDR1 SGHTA and CDR2 FQGNSA come from the germline V gene. The CDR3 covers 17 residues. The V end was cut by 3 bases, the J end by 0 bases, with 15 bases between. For the CDR3, the DNA is TGTGCCAGCAGCTTGGGAAACAGGCGTAACTCCTACAATGAGCAGTTCTTC. This gives the protein CASSLGNRRNSYNEQFF.

The gene calls are TRBV7-9 and TRBJ2-7, with 7 bases fitting TRBD2. Germline CDR1 is SEHNR and CDR2 is FQNEAQ (reference sequence). CDR3 size: 14 residues. V was pared by 5 bases and J by 4 bases, with 8 bases of the junction left unmatched. CDR3 in DNA: TGTGCCAGCAGCCCGGGGGGTGGGGGTTACGAGCAGTACTTC. Translating it yields CASSPGGGGYEQYF. Combining the CDR3 with reference TRBV7-9 and TRBJ2-7 gives the whole variable domain DTGVSQNPRHKITKRGQNVTFRCDPISEHNRLYWYRQTLGQGPEFLTYFQNEAQLEKSRLLSDRFSAERPKGSFSTLEIQRTEQGDSAMYLCASSPGGGGYEQYFGPGTRLTVT.

V and J are TRBV3-1 (or the pseudogene TRBV3-2) and TRBJ2-3, with unresolved D. The CDR3 covers 13 residues. Germline CDR1 LGHDT, CDR2 YNNKEL (reference sequence). Trimming cost V 1 base and J 6 bases, with 8 bases left between them. Written as DNA, the CDR3 is TGTGCCAGCAGCCAAGGCAGCCGGGATACGCAGTATTTT. As protein: CASSQGSRDTQYF.